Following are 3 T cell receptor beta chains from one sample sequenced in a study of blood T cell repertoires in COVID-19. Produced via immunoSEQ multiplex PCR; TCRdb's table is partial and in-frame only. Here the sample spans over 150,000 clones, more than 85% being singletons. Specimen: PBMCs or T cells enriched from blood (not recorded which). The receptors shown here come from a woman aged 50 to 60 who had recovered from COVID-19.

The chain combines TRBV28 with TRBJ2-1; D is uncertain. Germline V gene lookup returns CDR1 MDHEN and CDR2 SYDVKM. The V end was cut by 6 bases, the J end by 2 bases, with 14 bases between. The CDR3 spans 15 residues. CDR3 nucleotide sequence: TGTGCCAGCAGCCCAACTGCAACGGCCTACAATGAGCAGTTCTTC. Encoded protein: CASSPTATAYNEQFF.

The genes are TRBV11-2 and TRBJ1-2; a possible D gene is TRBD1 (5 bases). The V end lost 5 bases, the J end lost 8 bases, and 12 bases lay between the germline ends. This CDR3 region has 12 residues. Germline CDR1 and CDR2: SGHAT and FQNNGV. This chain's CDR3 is CASSQIREGYTF. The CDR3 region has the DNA TGTGCCAGCAGCCAGATCAGGGAAGGCTACACCTTC. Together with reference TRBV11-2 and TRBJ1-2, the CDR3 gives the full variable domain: EAGVAQSPRYKIIEKRQSVAFWCNPISGHATLYWYQQILGQGPKLLIQFQNNGVVDDSQLPKDRFSAERLKGVDSTLKIQPAKLEDSAVYLCASSQIREGYTFGSGTRLTVV.

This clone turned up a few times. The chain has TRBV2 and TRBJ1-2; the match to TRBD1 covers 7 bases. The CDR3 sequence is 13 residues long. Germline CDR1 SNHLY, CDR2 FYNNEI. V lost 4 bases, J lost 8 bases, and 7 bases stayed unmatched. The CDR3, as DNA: TGTGCCAGCAGTGTACAACAGGGGATCGGCTACACCTTC. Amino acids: CASSVQQGIGYTF.